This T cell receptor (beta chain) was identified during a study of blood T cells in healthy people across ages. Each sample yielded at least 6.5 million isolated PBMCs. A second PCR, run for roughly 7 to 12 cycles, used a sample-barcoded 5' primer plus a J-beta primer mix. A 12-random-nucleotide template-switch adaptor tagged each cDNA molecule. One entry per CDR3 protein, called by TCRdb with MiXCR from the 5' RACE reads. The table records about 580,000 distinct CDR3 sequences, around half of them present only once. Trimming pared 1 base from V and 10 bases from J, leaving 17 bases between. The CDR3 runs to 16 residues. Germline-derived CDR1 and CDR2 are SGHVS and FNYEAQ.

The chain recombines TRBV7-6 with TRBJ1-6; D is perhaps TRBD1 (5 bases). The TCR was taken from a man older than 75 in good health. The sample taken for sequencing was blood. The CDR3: CASSLEGPGPYSPLHF. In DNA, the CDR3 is TGTGCCAGCAGCTTAGAGGGGCCAGGGCCTTACTCACCCCTCCACTTT.